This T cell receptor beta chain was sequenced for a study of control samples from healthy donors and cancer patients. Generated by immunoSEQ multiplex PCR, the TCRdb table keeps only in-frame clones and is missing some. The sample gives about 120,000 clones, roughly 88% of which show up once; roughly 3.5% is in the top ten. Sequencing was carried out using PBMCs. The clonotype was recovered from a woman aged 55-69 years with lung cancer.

The CDR3 sequence: CASSHSDYPGNTIYF. The CDR3 DNA reads TGTGCCAGCAGCCACAGCGACTACCCTGGAAACACCATATATTTT. The chain joins TRBV3-1 (or the pseudogene TRBV3-2) to TRBJ1-3; D is undetermined. Germline V gives CDR1 LGHDT, CDR2 YNNKEL (reference sequence). The ends were cut back, 3 bases at V and 2 bases at J, with 11 bases in the middle. CDR3 length: 15 amino acids.